Listed below are T cell receptor beta chains from one sample, sequenced in a study of naive and memory T cell subsets. TCRdb itself ran the UMI-ligation and nested PCR reads through MiXCR, one entry per CDR3 protein. The sample includes over 65,000 distinct CDR3 sequences, roughly 9.2% of them seen just once. The sequencing sample was made of naive CD8+ T cells from blood. Receptors were obtained from a human donor in good health. CDR3s include the opening cysteine and the closing phenylalanine or tryptophan. D genes are given only for firm matches. The size field is filled for only some rows; it gives once, few, many or a size class.

CDR3 | DNA | size | J | D | length | V
CASSEGLASTDTQYF | TGCGCCAGCAGTGAGGGACTAGCGAGCACAGATACGCAGTATTTT | many | TRBJ2-3 | TRBD2 | 15 | TRBV10-1
CASSQDGGLADKSYNEQFF | TGTGCCAGCAGCCAAGATGGAGGACTAGCGGATAAAAGCTACAATGAGCAGTTCTTC | NA | TRBJ2-1 | TRBD2 | 19 | TRBV4-2
CASSGNREKRETQYF | TGTGCCAGCAGTGGCAACAGGGAAAAGCGAGAGACCCAGTACTTC | NA | TRBJ2-5 | NA | 15 | TRBV7-9
CASSQSDEQYF | TGTGCCAGCAGCCAGTCCGACGAGCAGTACTTC | NA | TRBJ2-7 | NA | 11 | TRBV11-2
CASSLYAYNEQFF | TGTGCCAGCAGTTTGTACGCCTACAATGAGCAGTTCTTC | NA | TRBJ2-1 | NA | 13 | TRBV28
CASSAWGSGSTDTQYF | TGTGCCAGCAGTGCCTGGGGAAGCGGGAGTACAGATACGCAGTATTTT | few | TRBJ2-3 | TRBD2 | 16 | TRBV2
CATKREGHYEQFF | TGTGCCACAAAGCGGGAGGGCCACTATGAGCAGTTCTTC | few | TRBJ2-1 | TRBD2 | 13 | TRBV6-1
CSAEPSTGYEQYF | TGCAGCGCCGAACCATCGACAGGGTACGAGCAGTACTTC | few | TRBJ2-7 | TRBD1 | 13 | TRBV29-1
CASSLIRGRDEQFF | TGTGCCAGCAGTTTAATTCGCGGGAGGGATGAGCAGTTCTTC | NA | TRBJ2-1 | TRBD2 | 14 | TRBV12-3/TRBV12-4
CASLLRGGRETQYF | TGTGCCAGCCTCCTCCGGGGGGGGAGGGAGACCCAGTACTTC | many | TRBJ2-5 | TRBD2 | 14 | TRBV28
CASSSDIGNEQFF | TGTGCCAGCAGCTCAGATATAGGCAATGAGCAGTTCTTC | few | TRBJ2-1 | NA | 13 | TRBV7-6
CANPRTGATHYNEQFF | TGTGCCAACCCCCGGACAGGGGCGACCCACTACAATGAGCAGTTCTTC | few | TRBJ2-1 | TRBD1 | 16 | TRBV12-5
CSVEIYRGTSGRANHYEQYF | TGCAGCGTTGAGATTTACCGGGGGACTAGCGGGAGGGCCAACCACTACGAGCAGTACTTC | many | TRBJ2-7 | TRBD2 | 20 | TRBV29-1
CASTPGLAAASSYEQYF | TGTGCCAGCACCCCGGGACTAGCGGCCGCTAGCTCCTACGAGCAGTACTTC | few | TRBJ2-7 | TRBD2 | 17 | TRBV28
CAWSLARASTDTQYF | TGTGCCTGGAGTCTTGCGAGAGCTAGCACAGATACGCAGTATTTT | NA | TRBJ2-3 | NA | 15 | TRBV30
CASSYAEGALEAFF | TGTGCCAGCAGTTACGCCGAGGGGGCCCTTGAAGCTTTCTTT | many | TRBJ1-1 | TRBD1 | 14 | TRBV6-5
CSAAGTGTPEGYTF | TGCAGCGCCGCGGGCACCGGGACACCGGAGGGCTACACCTTC | many | TRBJ1-2 | NA | 14 | TRBV29-1
CASSSGDQPQHF | TGTGCCAGCAGCTCAGGGGATCAGCCCCAGCATTTT | NA | TRBJ1-5 | NA | 12 | TRBV7-9
CASSLTPFEQYF | TGTGCCAGCAGTTTAACCCCGTTCGAGCAGTACTTC | few | TRBJ2-7 | NA | 12 | TRBV12-3/TRBV12-4
CSVERDGPYEQYF | TGCAGCGTTGAACGCGACGGCCCCTACGAGCAGTACTTC | few | TRBJ2-7 | NA | 13 | TRBV29-1
CASSLAGYDQPQHF | TGTGCCAGCAGCTTGGCAGGGTACGATCAGCCCCAGCATTTT | few | TRBJ1-5 | NA | 14 | TRBV5-6
CASSLTGVNEQFF | TGTGCCAGCAGTTTAACGGGAGTCAATGAGCAGTTCTTC | NA | TRBJ2-1 | NA | 13 | TRBV27
CASSEGLAGVFGELFF | TGTGCCAGCAGTGAAGGACTAGCGGGAGTTTTCGGGGAGCTGTTTTTT | few | TRBJ2-2 | TRBD2 | 16 | TRBV2
CASSYWTQGQETQYF | TGTGCCAGCAGTTACTGGACTCAGGGGCAAGAGACCCAGTACTTC | NA | TRBJ2-5 | NA | 15 | TRBV6-5
CASSDNWLAGVEQYF | TGTGCCAGCAGTGACAACTGGCTAGCGGGAGTGGAGCAGTACTTC | NA | TRBJ2-7 | TRBD2 | 15 | TRBV2
CASSAPFEQFF | TGTGCCAGCAGTGCCCCATTTGAGCAGTTCTTC | few | TRBJ2-1 | NA | 11 | TRBV2
CASSQGPWEQFF | TGTGCCAGCAGCCAGGGCCCTTGGGAGCAGTTCTTC | few | TRBJ2-1 | NA | 12 | TRBV6-5
CSAEPRLSRSYNEQYF | TGCAGTGCAGAACCGCGCCTTAGCAGAAGTTATAACGAGCAGTACTTC | few | TRBJ2-7 | NA | 16 | TRBV20-1
CASSLMDRGPIGYTF | TGCGCCAGCAGCTTGATGGACAGGGGGCCGATTGGCTACACCTTC | many | TRBJ1-2 | TRBD1 | 15 | TRBV5-1
CASRIGTTYNEQFF | TGTGCCAGCAGAATAGGGACTACCTACAATGAGCAGTTCTTC | many | TRBJ2-1 | TRBD2 | 14 | TRBV27
CASNTFPQEYNEQFF | TGTGCCAGCAACACCTTCCCCCAGGAATACAATGAGCAGTTCTTC | few | TRBJ2-1 | NA | 15 | TRBV12-3/TRBV12-4
CAESRTGGDEQYF | TGTGCCGAGTCACGGACGGGAGGGGACGAGCAGTACTTC | few | TRBJ2-7 | TRBD2 | 13 | TRBV30
CASSHPNRGSSYNEQFF | TGCGCCAGCAGCCATCCCAACAGGGGGAGCTCCTACAATGAGCAGTTCTTC | many | TRBJ2-1 | TRBD1 | 17 | TRBV4-1
CASSLGPGTSGRYAYEQYF | TGTGCCAGCAGCTTGGGACCCGGGACTAGCGGACGGTACGCCTACGAGCAGTACTTC | few | TRBJ2-7 | TRBD2 | 19 | TRBV5-4
CASSHGVYEQYF | TGTGCCAGCAGTCACGGAGTCTACGAGCAGTACTTC | many | TRBJ2-7 | NA | 12 | TRBV7-9
CATSGTSGRTRDTQYF | TGTGCCACCTCAGGGACTAGCGGGAGGACCAGGGATACGCAGTATTTT | few | TRBJ2-3 | TRBD2 | 16 | TRBV15
CSVHPTTGSPYEQYF | TGCAGCGTTCATCCGACGACAGGGTCCCCCTACGAGCAGTACTTC | many | TRBJ2-7 | TRBD1 | 15 | TRBV29-1
CASSLGQGAKTQYF | TGTGCCAGCAGCCTAGGACAGGGGGCGAAGACCCAGTACTTC | NA | TRBJ2-5 | TRBD1 | 14 | TRBV5-5
CSPLGVNTEAFF | TGCAGTCCCCTCGGAGTGAACACTGAAGCTTTCTTT | NA | TRBJ1-1 | NA | 12 | TRBV20-1
CASSSTEDTQYF | TGCGCCAGCAGCTCGACAGAGGATACGCAGTATTTT | few | TRBJ2-3 | NA | 12 | TRBV5-1
CASSFLPAGYQETQYF | TGTGCCAGCAGTTTCCTTCCCGCGGGGTACCAAGAGACCCAGTACTTC | NA | TRBJ2-5 | NA | 16 | TRBV27
CASRATVNTEAFF | TGTGCCAGTAGGGCGACCGTGAACACTGAAGCTTTCTTT | few | TRBJ1-1 | NA | 13 | TRBV19
CASSLHDRGAYNEQFF | TGTGCCAGCAGTCTTCACGACAGGGGTGCCTACAATGAGCAGTTCTTC | NA | TRBJ2-1 | TRBD1 | 16 | TRBV27
CATSDPTSGTDTQYF | TGTGCCACCAGTGACCCGACTAGCGGCACAGATACGCAGTATTTT | NA | TRBJ2-3 | TRBD2 | 15 | TRBV24-1
CASSGDGAGKQYF | TGTGCCAGCAGCGGCGACGGAGCTGGCAAGCAGTACTTC | few | TRBJ2-7 | NA | 13 | TRBV7-9
CSVEGRLAGDSNEQFF | TGCAGCGTTGAAGGCAGACTAGCGGGAGACTCCAATGAGCAGTTCTTC | many | TRBJ2-1 | TRBD2 | 16 | TRBV29-1
CASSLGGSYNEQFF | TGTGCCAGCAGCTTGGGGGGCAGCTACAATGAGCAGTTCTTC | many | TRBJ2-1 | NA | 14 | TRBV7-6